These 27 T cell receptor beta chains were all obtained from the same sample, sequenced in a study of T-cell memory formation after mild COVID-19. TCRdb re-called the 5' RACE reads through MiXCR, storing one row per CDR3 protein. The sample carries 300,000 or so distinct CDR3 sequences, around 15% recorded once. Sequences were obtained from PBMCs or a T cell subset sorted from them (not recorded which). Receptors originate from a man younger than 35 who had mild COVID-19 (a few samples of this study predate the infection). Cell type and time point are not known.

This clonotype turned up a few times. The chain combines TRBV7-3 with TRBJ2-3; D gene ambiguous. Trimming cost V 5 bases and J 5 bases, with 17 bases left between them. Germline V gene lookup returns CDR1 SGHTA and CDR2 FQGTGA. The CDR3 is 15 residues long. CDR3 nucleotides: TGTGCCAGCAGCCCCGGGCCATCCTCCCTAGATACGCAGTATTTT. Translation: CASSPGPSSLDTQYF.

This clonotype appeared a few times. The chain carries TRBV28 and TRBJ2-1, with no clear D. The CDR3 has 14 residues. V was shortened by 5 bases and J by 7 bases, with 15 bases between the two germline ends. The germline V gene has CDR1 MDHEN and CDR2 SYDVKM. CDR3 bases: TGTGCCAGCAGTCAGCATTCGTTAAGAAATGAGCAGTTCTTC. It yields the protein CASSQHSLRNEQFF.

The table lists this clonotype with a few counts. CDR3 sequence (DNA): TGTGCCAGCAGCTTAGACGTTATCACACCTAATGGCTACACCTTC. Its translation: CASSLDVITPNGYTF. The rearrangement links TRBV7-2 to TRBJ1-2, with D unresolved. V was pared by 1 base and J by 6 bases, with 15 bases between. Per the germline V gene, CDR1 is SGHTA and CDR2 is FQGNSA. The CDR3 consists of 15 residues.

This clonotype has just a few counts. The gene calls are TRBV7-2 and TRBJ2-5; a possible D gene is TRBD2 (5 bases). Germline CDR1 SGHTA, CDR2 FQGNSA. This CDR3 is 16 amino acids long. V gave up 1 base and J gave up 5 bases, with 17 bases separating them. The CDR3 DNA reads TGTGCCAGCAGCTTAGGAGAATCTAGCTCCGGGGAGACCCAGTACTTC. As protein: CASSLGESSSGETQYF.

This clonotype has only a few counts. This chain links TRBV3-1 with TRBJ1-5, with D hard to call. The V end was cut by 0 bases, the J end by 4 bases, with 4 bases between. CDR1 is LGHDT and CDR2 is YNNKEL in the germline V gene (reference sequence). The CDR3 sequence is 13 residues long. The CDR3 DNA sequence: TGTGCCAGCAGCCAAGACCTGAATCAGCCCCAGCATTTT. Its protein is CASSQDLNQPQHF. The full variable domain, completed using reference TRBV3-1 and TRBJ1-5, is DTAVSQTPKYLVTQMGNDKSIKCEQNLGHDTMYWYKQDSKKFLKIMFSYNNKELIINETVPNRFSPKSPDKAHLNLHINSLELGDSAVYFCASSQDLNQPQHFGDGTRLSIL.

The count of this clonotype is one. V is TRBV10-3 and J is TRBJ1-3; D is undetermined. V was trimmed by 7 bases and J by 0 bases, leaving 13 bases between them. CDR3 length equals 15 residues. Looked up from germline, CDR1 is ENHRY and CDR2 is SYGVKD. CDR3 loop: CAINAGGFSGNTIYF. The CDR3 DNA sequence: TGTGCCATCAATGCCGGAGGGTTCTCTGGAAACACCATATATTTT.

This clonotype has a handful of counts. A junction boundary mismatches the germline segment, possibly from a read error. The J gene is TRBJ1-2, the V gene TRBV4-3; 9 bases line up with TRBD1. The germline V gene has CDR1 LGHNA and CDR2 YSLEER. This CDR3 comprises 14 residues. The CDR3 DNA sequence: TGCGCCAGCAGCCTCACGAATGGACAGGGGACGGGACACTTC. It yields the protein CASSLTNGQGTGHF.

The gene calls are TRBV5-1 and TRBJ1-1; 7 bases fit TRBD1. The V segment lost 4 bases and the J segment 5 bases; nucleotides outside the gene matches: 14. The CDR3 consists of 16 residues. Germline V gives CDR1 SGHRS, CDR2 YFSETQ. The CDR3 sequence is CASSEGATSVGTEAFF. In nucleotides, the CDR3 is TGCGCCAGCAGCGAGGGGGCGACCTCAGTTGGAACTGAAGCTTTCTTT.

The CDR3 nucleotides read TGTGCCAGCAGTTTCGTGAGGGAGCAGTTCTTC. It codes for CASSFVREQFF. The chain is built from TRBV12-3 or TRBV12-4 and TRBJ2-1; D is unresolved. The CDR3 length is 11 residues. With 3 bases removed from V and 10 bases from J, the gap between germline ends came to 7 bases.

This clonotype turned up a few times. The chain recombines TRBV29-1 with TRBJ2-1; 9 bases align to TRBD2. The CDR3 consists of 15 residues. V lost 2 bases, J lost 5 bases, and 7 bases stayed unmatched. Germline V lookup: CDR1 SQVTM, CDR2 ANQGSEA. The CDR3: CSVEKSQRGDNEQFF. The CDR3 nucleotides are TGCAGCGTTGAAAAGTCTCAGCGGGGGGACAATGAGCAGTTCTTC.

The CDR3 reads CASSLASSNEQFF. As DNA, the CDR3 is TGTGCCAGCAGCTTAGCCTCGTCCAATGAGCAGTTCTTC. The chain links TRBV7-9 to TRBJ2-1; D gene uncertain. V dropped 0 bases and J dropped 6 bases, with 6 bases sitting between them. CDR3 length: 13 residues. Germline V CDR1 and CDR2: SEHNR, FQNEAQ (reference sequence).

This clonotype was picked up a small number of times. The V and J genes are TRBV6-2 or TRBV6-3 and TRBJ1-5; 10 bases fit TRBD1. This CDR3 spans 14 amino acids. V was pared by 5 bases and J by 7 bases, with 5 bases of the junction left unmatched. Germline assignment: CDR1 MNHEY and CDR2 SVGEGT. The chain's CDR3 is CASSPDRGQQPQHF. The CDR3 nucleotides read TGTGCCAGCAGTCCAGACAGGGGGCAACAGCCCCAGCATTTT.

This rearrangement joins TRBV19 to TRBJ1-5, with D unresolved. Germline CDR1 and CDR2: LNHDA and SQIVND (reference sequence). V shed 0 bases and J shed 9 bases, with 9 bases lying between them. There are 13 residues in the CDR3. The CDR3 loop is CASSIDLRLPQHF. In DNA, the CDR3 is TGTGCCAGTAGTATAGATCTTAGGCTGCCCCAGCATTTT.

This clonotype was counted at least ten times. The chain joins TRBV7-3 to TRBJ1-1; D call uncertain. CDR3 length: 14 amino acids. Per the germline V gene, CDR1 is SGHTA and CDR2 is FQGTGA. V gave up 2 bases and J gave up 4 bases, with 11 bases separating them. This CDR3 is CASSLYPGITEAFF. The CDR3 DNA is TGTGCCAGCAGCTTATACCCTGGGATCACTGAAGCTTTCTTT.

This clonotype was detected many times. This chain uses TRBV7-2 with TRBJ2-7, with TRBD1 as a possible D gene (5 bases). The length of the CDR3 is 13 residues. Deletions cut 5 bases from V and 2 bases from J, with 10 bases between. Germline loops: CDR1 SGHTA, CDR2 FQGNSA. CDR3 nucleotide sequence: TGTGCCAGCAGCGTCGACAGCCCCTACGAGCAGTACTTC. It yields the protein CASSVDSPYEQYF.

In its sample, this clonotype was seen a few times. The chain employs TRBV28 and TRBJ1-4; TRBD1 is a possible D gene (5 bases). Germline V gene lookup returns CDR1 MDHEN and CDR2 SYDVKM. V lost 6 bases and J 7 bases, leaving 18 bases between the germline ends. CDR3 size: 15 residues. For the CDR3, the DNA is TGTGCCAGCAGCTCCGCGGGGGAGGCAGTTGAAAAACTGTTTTTT. It codes for CASSSAGEAVEKLFF.

The chain uses TRBV19 and TRBJ2-3, with D unresolved. This CDR3 comprises 15 residues. Germline CDR1 reads LNHDA; CDR2 reads SQIVND (reference sequence). V gave up 2 bases and J gave up 2 bases, with 11 bases separating them. This chain's CDR3 is CASSIRVGYTDTQYF. CDR3 nucleotides: TGTGCCAGTAGTATAAGAGTCGGGTACACAGATACGCAGTATTTT.

This clonotype was counted only a few times. This sequence joins TRBV4-1 and TRBJ1-6; TRBD1 matches 10 bases. Trimming cost V 5 bases and J 0 bases; bases outside gene matches: 10. Per germline, CDR1 MGHRA and CDR2 YSYEKL. This CDR3 is 19 amino acids long. The CDR3 loop reads CASSSQRDRGSSYNSPLHF. Written as DNA, the CDR3 is TGCGCCAGCAGCTCGCAGAGGGACAGGGGAAGCTCCTATAATTCACCCCTCCACTTT.

This clonotype has just a few counts. The V gene is TRBV6-2 or TRBV6-3, the J gene TRBJ1-6; unclear D gene. The CDR3 runs to 12 residues. Looked up from germline, CDR1 is MNHEY and CDR2 is SVGEGT. V was shortened by 11 bases and J by 3 bases, with 8 bases between the two germline ends. CDR3 bases: TGTGCCGGGCAGAGCTATAATTCACCCCTCCACTTT. Translated: CAGQSYNSPLHF.

The sample holds many counts of this clonotype. The J gene is TRBJ2-1, the V gene TRBV2; D gene unclear. Germline V gene sequence: CDR1 SNHLY, CDR2 FYNNEI. The CDR3 covers 12 residues. The germline V and J ends were trimmed by 7 bases and 4 bases, with 8 bases remaining between them. The DNA of the CDR3 is TGTGCCAGCACCTCGCGGTACAATGAGCAGTTCTTC. Translation gives CASTSRYNEQFF.

J is TRBJ1-6 and V is TRBV18, with no clear D. The V end lost 6 bases, the J end lost 7 bases, and 16 bases lay between the germline ends. CDR3 size: 15 residues. Germline assignment: CDR1 KGHSH and CDR2 LQKENI. The CDR3 spells CASSGTVGLNSPLHF. The CDR3, as DNA: TGTGCCAGCTCGGGAACGGTGGGTCTGAATTCACCCCTCCACTTT.

The chain carries TRBV6-5 and TRBJ2-7, with 8 positions matching TRBD1. Trimming removed 6 bases from V and 1 base from J; junction bases left unmatched: 8. The CDR3 contains 15 residues. CDR1 and CDR2 (germline): MNHEY, SVGAGI. DNA for the CDR3: TGTGCCAGCAGCCGTGGACAGGGTAGATCCTACGAGCAGTACGTC. Its translation: CASSRGQGRSYEQYV.

This chain links TRBV20-1 with TRBJ1-1, with D possibly TRBD1 on 5 matching bases. CDR3 size: 10 residues. Germline V gene lookup returns CDR1 DFQATT and CDR2 SNEGSKA (reference sequence). CDR3 in amino acids: CRGWGTEAFF. Written as DNA, the CDR3 is TGCAGGGGGTGGGGGACTGAAGCTTTCTTT.

As to this clonotype: One end of the junction fails to match germline, which may point to a read error. The gene calls are TRBV6-2 or TRBV6-3 and TRBJ2-3; a possible D gene is TRBD1 (6 bases). The CDR3 has 14 residues. CDR1 and CDR2 from the germline V gene are MNHEY and SVGEGT. This CDR3 reads CANSWGRGTDTQYF. Here the CDR3 DNA reads TGTGCCAACAGTTGGGGGCGAGGCACAGATACGCAGTATTTT.

The J gene is TRBJ2-3, the V gene TRBV2; 8 bases align to TRBD1. In germline, CDR1 is SNHLY, CDR2 FYNNEI. The J segment lost 5 bases and the V segment lost 4 bases, leaving 8 bases of the junction unmatched. This CDR3 region has 15 residues. This CDR3 reads CASSGQGPRGDTQYF. The CDR3 DNA sequence: TGTGCCAGCAGTGGACAGGGGCCCAGGGGAGATACGCAGTATTTT.

This clonotype has more than one count but fewer than ten. The V and J genes are TRBV7-2 and TRBJ1-3; D ambiguous. Trimming removed 0 bases from V and 4 bases from J, with 13 bases in between. The germline V gene has CDR1 SGHTA and CDR2 FQGNSA. The CDR3 has 16 amino acids. This chain's CDR3 is CASSLAAGKGGNTIYF. DNA of the CDR3: TGTGCCAGCAGCTTAGCGGCCGGGAAAGGCGGAAACACCATATATTTT.

This chain links TRBV20-1 with TRBJ1-1; no definite D call. The CDR3 loop spans 13 amino acids. CDR1 and CDR2 from the germline V gene are DFQATT and SNEGSKA (reference sequence). Deletions cut 6 bases from V and 4 bases from J, with 15 bases between. The CDR3 nucleotides read TGCAGTGCGAGACCCGGGCTGCGCACTGAAGCTTTCTTT. Its translation is CSARPGLRTEAFF.